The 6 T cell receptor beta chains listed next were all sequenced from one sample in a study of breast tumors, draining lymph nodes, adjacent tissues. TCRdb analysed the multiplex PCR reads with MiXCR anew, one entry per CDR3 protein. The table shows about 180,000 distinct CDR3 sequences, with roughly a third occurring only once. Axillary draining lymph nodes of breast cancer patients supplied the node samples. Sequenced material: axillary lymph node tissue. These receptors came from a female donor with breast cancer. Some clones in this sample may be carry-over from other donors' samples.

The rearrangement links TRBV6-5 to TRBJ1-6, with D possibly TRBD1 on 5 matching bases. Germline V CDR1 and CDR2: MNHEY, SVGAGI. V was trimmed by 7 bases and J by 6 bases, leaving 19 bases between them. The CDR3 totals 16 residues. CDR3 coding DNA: TGTGCCAGCACACCCCCCACCCGGACAAGTAATTCACCCCTCCACTTT. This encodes CASTPPTRTSNSPLHF.

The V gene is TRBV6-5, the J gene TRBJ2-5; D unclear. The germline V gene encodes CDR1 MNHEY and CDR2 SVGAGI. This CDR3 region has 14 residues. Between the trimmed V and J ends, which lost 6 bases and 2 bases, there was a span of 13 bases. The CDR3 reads CASRRYTEQETQYF. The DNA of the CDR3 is TGTGCCAGCAGGCGCTACACGGAACAAGAGACCCAGTACTTC.

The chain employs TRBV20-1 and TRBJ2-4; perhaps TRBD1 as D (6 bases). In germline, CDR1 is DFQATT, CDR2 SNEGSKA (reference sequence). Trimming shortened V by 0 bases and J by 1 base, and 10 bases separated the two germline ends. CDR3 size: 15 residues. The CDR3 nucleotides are TGCAGTGCTAGAGATTCCCAGGGGGCCAAAAACATTCAGTACTTC. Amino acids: CSARDSQGAKNIQYF.

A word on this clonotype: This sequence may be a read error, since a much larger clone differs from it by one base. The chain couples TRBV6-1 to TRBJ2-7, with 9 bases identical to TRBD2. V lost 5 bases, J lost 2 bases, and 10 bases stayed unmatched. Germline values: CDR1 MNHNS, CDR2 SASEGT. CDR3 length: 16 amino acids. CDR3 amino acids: CASSRTIAGATYEQYF. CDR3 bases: TGTGCCAGCAGTCGGACGATAGCGGGGGCCACCTACGAGCAGTACTTC.

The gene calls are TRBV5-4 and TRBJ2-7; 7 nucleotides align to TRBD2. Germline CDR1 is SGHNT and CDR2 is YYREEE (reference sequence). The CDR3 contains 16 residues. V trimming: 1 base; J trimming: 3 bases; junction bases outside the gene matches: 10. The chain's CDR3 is CASSLLAGAAYYEQYF. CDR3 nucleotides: TGTGCCAGCAGCTTGTTAGCGGGTGCCGCCTACTACGAGCAGTACTTC. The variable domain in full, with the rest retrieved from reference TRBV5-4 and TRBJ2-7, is ETGVTQSPTHLIKTRGQQVTLRCSSQSGHNTVSWYQQALGQGPQFIFQYYREEENGRGNFPPRFSGLQFPNYSSELNVNALELDDSALYLCASSLLAGAAYYEQYFGPGTRLTVT.

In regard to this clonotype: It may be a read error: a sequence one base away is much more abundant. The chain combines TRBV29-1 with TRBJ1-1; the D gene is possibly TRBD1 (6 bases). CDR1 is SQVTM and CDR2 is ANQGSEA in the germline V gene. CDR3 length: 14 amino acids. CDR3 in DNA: TGCAGCGTTGAACGGCGGGGGCGGGACACTGAAGCTCTCTTT. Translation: CSVERRGRDTEALF.